This entry lists 13 T cell receptor beta chains sequenced from one sample in a study of shared clonotypes between healthy human individuals. Here immunoSEQ multiplex PCR was the method, and the copy in TCRdb shows in-frame clones only, minus some. The sample lists roughly 2.6 million clones, roughly nine tenths occurring once. The specimen sequenced was naive CD4+ T cells sorted from blood. Subset in this sample: CD45RA+ positively selected. All receptors derive from a man aged 18 to 35 in good health.

This clone appeared a few times. J is TRBJ1-1 and V is TRBV4-3, with D perhaps matching TRBD1 (6 bases). The CDR3 is 17 amino acids. Germline V gives CDR1 LGHNA, CDR2 YSLEER. Trimming took off 3 bases at V and 3 bases at J, with 20 bases between the two ends. CDR3 nucleotides: TGCGCCAGCAGCCAGCATACAGGGATTTGGGATTACACTGAAGCTTTCTTT. It codes for CASSQHTGIWDYTEAFF.

J is TRBJ2-1 and V is TRBV7-9, with 7 bases aligning to TRBD2. Germline-derived CDR1 and CDR2 are SEHNR and FQNEAQ (reference sequence). This CDR3 region has 15 residues. The V segment lost 2 bases and the J segment 3 bases; nucleotides outside the gene matches: 4. CDR3 loop: CASSLLAVSYNEQFF. The CDR3 region has the DNA TGTGCCAGCAGCTTACTAGCGGTAAGCTACAATGAGCAGTTCTTC.

This sequence joins TRBV7-9 and TRBJ1-1; no firm D call. The V end was cut by 4 bases, the J end by 1 base, with 10 bases between. CDR3 length: 14 residues. From germline, CDR1 is SEHNR and CDR2 FQNEAQ (reference sequence). The CDR3 reads CASSSMGPNTEAFF. CDR3 in DNA: TGTGCCAGCAGCTCGATGGGCCCGAACACTGAAGCTTTCTTT.

The gene calls are TRBV28 and TRBJ1-5, with TRBD1 matching over 8 bases. Germline V gene sequence: CDR1 MDHEN, CDR2 SYDVKM. J gave up 5 bases and V 2 bases, and 8 bases lay outside the gene matches. CDR3 length: 16 amino acids. CDR3 coding DNA: TGTGCCAGCAGTTTACCGCAAGGACAGGGTTATCAGCCCCAGCATTTT. Translating gives CASSLPQGQGYQPQHF.

The chain recombines TRBV5-4 with TRBJ1-3; TRBD1 matches 9 bases. The junction had 6 bases not matched to a gene; V was cut back by 5 bases and J by 0 bases. Germline CDR1 is SGHNT and CDR2 is YYREEE (reference sequence). CDR3 length: 16 residues. CDR3 loop: CASSSGTGFSGNTIYF. The CDR3 DNA sequence: TGTGCCAGCAGTTCCGGGACAGGGTTCTCTGGAAACACCATATATTTT.

This clone has only one observation. V gene TRBV28 combines with J gene TRBJ1-4; 8 positions agree with TRBD1. The CDR3 covers 15 residues. The germline V gene has CDR1 MDHEN and CDR2 SYDVKM. V was pared by 7 bases and J by 8 bases, with 12 bases of the junction left unmatched. This chain's CDR3 is CASTGQGTVWEKLFF. The CDR3 region has the DNA TGTGCCAGCACCGGACAGGGAACGGTTTGGGAAAAACTGTTTTTT.

The J gene is TRBJ2-3, the V gene TRBV7-6; TRBD2 aligns across 7 bases. The ends lost 4 bases at V and 2 bases at J; junction bases unmatched: 9. Germline assignment: CDR1 SGHVS and CDR2 FNYEAQ. The CDR3 runs 16 residues. As DNA, the CDR3 is TGTGCCAGCAGCTCCCCCCTAGCGGAGATCACAGATACGCAGTATTTT. This gives the protein CASSSPLAEITDTQYF.

This chain connects TRBV15 to TRBJ1-1; D may be TRBD1 (5 bases). The V gene lost 0 bases and the J gene lost 7 bases, with 12 bases spanning the gap. This CDR3 is 14 amino acids long. CDR1 and CDR2 (germline): LNHNV, YYDKDF (reference sequence). CDR3 bases: TGTGCCACCAGCAGAGACCGGGGCCCACGTGAAGCTTTCTTT. Its protein is CATSRDRGPREAFF. Full variable domain (outside the CDR3, taken from reference TRBV15 and TRBJ1-1): DAMVIQNPRYQVTQFGKPVTLSCSQTLNHNVMYWYQQKSSQAPKLLFHYYDKDFNNEADTPDNFQSRRPNTSFCFLDIRSPGLGDTAMYLCATSRDRGPREAFFGQGTRLTVV.

For this clone: The same CDR3 is also encoded by other DNA sequences in this sample. The rearrangement links TRBV6-1 to TRBJ2-7; possibly TRBD1 for D (6 bases). CDR1 and CDR2 (germline): MNHNS, SASEGT. The germline V and J ends were trimmed by 4 bases and 4 bases, with 8 bases remaining between them. This CDR3 region has 12 residues. The CDR3 coding sequence is TGTGCCAGCAGTGGTCAGGGGTACGAGCAGTACTTC. This encodes CASSGQGYEQYF.

This chain links TRBV5-1 with TRBJ1-2; D is perhaps TRBD1 (5 bases). The CDR3 has 14 amino acids. Trimming stripped 4 bases from V and 9 bases from J, with 19 bases between. Looked up from germline, CDR1 is SGHRS and CDR2 is YFSETQ. The CDR3 sequence: CASSRDLSPDSYTF. DNA of the CDR3: TGCGCCAGCAGCAGGGACCTTTCCCCGGATAGCTACACCTTC.

The J gene is TRBJ2-3, the V gene TRBV27; D uncertain. Trimming removed 3 bases from V and 2 bases from J, with 9 bases in between. The length of the CDR3 is 14 residues. Germline CDR1 reads MNHEY; CDR2 reads SMNVEV (reference sequence). The CDR3: CASSLGMNTDTQYF. The CDR3 DNA reads as TGTGCCAGCAGTTTGGGTATGAACACAGATACGCAGTATTTT.

V usage is TRBV5-6 and J usage is TRBJ1-3; TRBD1 agrees at 7 bases. The trim removed 4 bases at V and 2 bases at J, leaving 3 bases unmatched. This CDR3 has 14 residues. CDR1 is SGHDT and CDR2 is YYEEEE in the germline V gene. In DNA form, the CDR3 reads TGTGCCAGCAGCAGGGACAGTGCTGGAAACACCATATATTTT. Protein: CASSRDSAGNTIYF.

This clone was found once. The chain recombines TRBV6-6 with TRBJ2-2, with D tentatively TRBD2 (6 bases). Trimming took 2 bases from V and 7 from J, leaving 14 bases between them. Germline V gives CDR1 MNHNY, CDR2 SVGAGI (reference sequence). The CDR3 covers 15 residues. The CDR3 loop reads CASSYILASSGELFF. In nucleotides, the CDR3 is TGTGCCAGCAGTTACATACTAGCTAGCAGCGGGGAGCTGTTTTTT.